This T cell receptor (beta chain) originates from a study of OX40 agonist ivuxolimab in advanced cancers. Method: immunoSEQ multiplex PCR; TCRdb's copy keeps in-frame clones and lacks some. The repertoire consists of 30,000 to 45,000 clones, with about 74% occurring once and the leading ten covering around 13%. This clone was seen only a few times. Other nucleotide sequences from this sample produce the same CDR3. Exclusion applied to patients with autoimmune disease history or systemic immunosuppression. Cycle 7 day 1, cycle 4 day 1, and baseline were the timepoints at which blood was sampled. Deletions cut 1 base from V and 4 bases from J, with 7 bases between. Germline V gives CDR1 SEHNR, CDR2 FQNEAQ (reference sequence). The CDR3 is made up of 13 amino acids.

Sequenced material: CD4+ or CD8+ T cells sorted from blood, taken in a trial of the OX40 agonist ivuxolimab. This chain links TRBV7-9 with TRBJ1-1, with D perhaps TRBD1 (6 bases). This clonotype originated in an adult with an advanced solid tumor such as melanoma, head and neck, liver or kidney cancer. Here the CDR3 DNA reads TGTGCCAGCAGCTTAGAGGGGGGCACTGAAGCTTTCTTT. Its translation is CASSLEGGTEAFF.